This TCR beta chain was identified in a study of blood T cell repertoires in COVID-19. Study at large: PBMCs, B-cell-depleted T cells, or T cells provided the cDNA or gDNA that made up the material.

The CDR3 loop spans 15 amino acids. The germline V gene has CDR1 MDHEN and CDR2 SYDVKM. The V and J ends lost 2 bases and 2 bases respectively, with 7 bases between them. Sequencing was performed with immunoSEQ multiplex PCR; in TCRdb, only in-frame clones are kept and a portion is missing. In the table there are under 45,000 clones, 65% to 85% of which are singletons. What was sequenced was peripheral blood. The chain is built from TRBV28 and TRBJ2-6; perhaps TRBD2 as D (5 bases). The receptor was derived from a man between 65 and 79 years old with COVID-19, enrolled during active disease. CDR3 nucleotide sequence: TGTGCCAGCAGTTTAGAGGGCGCTGGGGCCAACGTCCTGACTTTC. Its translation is CASSLEGAGANVLTF. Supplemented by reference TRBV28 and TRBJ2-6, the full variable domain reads DVKVTQSSRYLVKRTGEKVFLECVQDMDHENMFWYRQDPGLGLRLIYFSYDVKMKEKGDIPEGYSVSREKKERFSLILESASTNQTSMYLCASSLEGAGANVLTFGAGSRLTVL.